Presented here are 28 T cell receptor beta chains from one specimen sequenced in a study of blood T cell repertoires in COVID-19. TCRdb keeps only in-frame clones here, not all; method: immunoSEQ multiplex PCR. The data hold about 350,000 clones, with roughly 87% observed a single time. Specimen: PBMCs or T cells enriched from blood (not recorded which). Receptor source: a woman in her 30s who had recovered from COVID-19.

This chain connects TRBV19 to TRBJ1-6; 7 nucleotides match TRBD1. V shed 9 bases and J 0 bases; nucleotides not matched to a gene: 8. Germline-derived CDR1 and CDR2 are LNHDA and SQIVND (reference sequence). The CDR3 is 16 residues long. The CDR3: CARKGTADSYNSPLHF. In nucleotides, the CDR3 is TGTGCCAGGAAGGGGACAGCCGACTCCTATAATTCACCCCTCCACTTT.

In this sample, this clone turned up a few times. The genes are TRBV11-2 and TRBJ2-7; 9 bases align to TRBD1. The ends lost 5 bases at V and 12 bases at J; junction bases unmatched: 26. Looked up from germline, CDR1 is SGHAT and CDR2 is FQNNGV. The CDR3 spans 18 residues. The CDR3 loop is CASSPSFQPGQGAPLPYF. The CDR3 nucleotides read TGTGCCAGCAGCCCTAGTTTCCAACCGGGACAGGGAGCCCCCCTACCGTACTTC.

The chain uses TRBV11-2 and TRBJ1-6; unclear D gene. Germline-derived CDR1 and CDR2 are SGHAT and FQNNGV. V lost 0 bases and J 10 bases, leaving 10 bases between the germline ends. The CDR3 loop spans 14 amino acids. CDR3 residues: CASSLDSTRSPLHF. The CDR3, as DNA: TGTGCCAGCAGCTTAGATTCTACCAGGTCACCCCTCCACTTT.

The chain combines TRBV5-6 with TRBJ1-4, with D possibly matching TRBD1 (6 bases). The V gene's germline CDR1 is SGHDT and CDR2 YYEEEE. V was pared by 2 bases and J by 5 bases, with 10 bases between. This CDR3 contains 14 residues. In nucleotides, the CDR3 is TGTGCCAGCAGCTTAGGGGGACCAAATGAAAAACTGTTTTTT. It specifies CASSLGGPNEKLFF.

The rearrangement links TRBV7-6 to TRBJ2-3; 8 bases fit TRBD1. The CDR3 spans 16 residues. Germline lookup yields CDR1 SGHVS and CDR2 FNYEAQ. Trimming took 5 bases from V and 2 from J; bases not matched to a gene: 9. CDR3 in DNA: TGTGCCAGCAGCATGGGACAGGCACCGAACACAGATACGCAGTATTTT. Its protein is CASSMGQAPNTDTQYF.

The chain recombines TRBV11-1 with TRBJ2-2, with TRBD1 identical over 11 bases. V shed 5 bases and J 4 bases; nucleotides not matched to a gene: 3. CDR3 length equals 15 residues. Germline CDR1 and CDR2: SGHAT and FQDESV (reference sequence). In DNA form, the CDR3 reads TGTGCCAGCAGCCCAGGGACAGGGGGCACCGGGGAGCTGTTTTTT. Translation: CASSPGTGGTGELFF.

The chain employs TRBV27 and TRBJ1-2, with TRBD1 identical over 10 bases. From germline, CDR1 is MNHEY and CDR2 SMNVEV (reference sequence). Trimming took 8 bases from V and 3 from J; bases not matched to a gene: 12. This CDR3 is 16 amino acids long. CDR3 DNA: TGTGCCAGCGGGTCGATCGGGACAGGGGTCGACTATGGCTACACCTTC. Amino acid sequence: CASGSIGTGVDYGYTF.

This chain connects TRBV6-5 to TRBJ2-7; D is unclear. Per germline, CDR1 MNHEY and CDR2 SVGAGI. CDR3 length: 14 residues. Trimming took 2 bases from V and 3 from J, leaving 11 bases between them. The CDR3 spells CASSYTSAGYEQYF. CDR3 sequence (DNA): TGTGCCAGCAGTTACACGTCTGCCGGCTACGAGCAGTACTTC.

The sample holds one count of this clone. The CDR3 is CSASLDYNEQFF. The CDR3 DNA sequence: TGCAGCGCCAGCCTAGATTACAATGAGCAGTTCTTC. This chain uses TRBV29-1 with TRBJ2-1; the D is unclear. The CDR3 consists of 12 residues. From germline, CDR1 is SQVTM and CDR2 ANQGSEA. Trimming shortened V by 7 bases and J by 4 bases, and 11 bases separated the two germline ends.

This chain links TRBV20-1 with TRBJ2-5; the D is unclear. Germline V gene data show CDR1 as DFQATT and CDR2 as SNEGSKA (reference sequence). The CDR3 extends over 11 amino acids. V was pared by 5 bases and J by 3 bases, with 7 bases between. CDR3 nucleotides: TGCAGTGCTCTATCAAAAGAGACCCAGTACTTC. Protein product: CSALSKETQYF.

Only one count was recorded for this clone. This clone may be a read error of a much larger clone one base away. Different DNA sequences within this sample yield the same CDR3. The chain is built from TRBV5-1 and TRBJ2-3, with a weak D call TRBD1 (6 bases). V was cut by 4 bases and J by 3 bases, with 12 bases left in between. CDR1 is SGHRS, CDR2 YFSETQ, per germline. The CDR3 extends over 14 amino acids. DNA of the CDR3: TGCGCCAGCAGCGCCTACAGGGAAACAGATACGCAGTATTTT. Protein sequence: CASSAYRETDTQYF.

This chain connects TRBV28 to TRBJ1-3, with TRBD1 matching 12 bases. The CDR3 length is 15 residues. Germline loops: CDR1 MDHEN, CDR2 SYDVKM. V shed 4 bases and J 7 bases; nucleotides not matched to a gene: 5. CDR3 residues: CASSSPGQGANTIYF. The CDR3 DNA is TGTGCCAGCAGTTCTCCGGGACAGGGGGCCAACACCATATATTTT.

The chain links TRBV28 to TRBJ2-3; TRBD2 matches 10 bases. The length of the CDR3 is 18 residues. The junction had 12 bases not matched to a gene; V was cut back by 6 bases and J by 0 bases. Looked up from germline, CDR1 is MDHEN and CDR2 is SYDVKM. The CDR3 bases are TGTGCCAGCAGCTCCGCCCTGGGACTAGCGCCTAGCACAGATACGCAGTATTTT. As protein: CASSSALGLAPSTDTQYF.

The V gene is TRBV29-1, the J gene TRBJ1-1; 8 nucleotides align to TRBD1. The CDR3 has 13 residues. From germline, CDR1 is SQVTM and CDR2 ANQGSEA. V shed 5 bases and J 5 bases; nucleotides not matched to a gene: 7. In nucleotides, the CDR3 is TGCAGCGTTTCCCAGGGGGCGCGAACTGAAGCTTTCTTT. Its protein product is CSVSQGARTEAFF.

V and J are TRBV28 and TRBJ1-2; tentatively, D is TRBD1 (5 bases). Trimming shortened V by 7 bases and J by 9 bases, and 15 bases separated the two germline ends. This CDR3 region has 12 residues. The germline V gene has CDR1 MDHEN and CDR2 SYDVKM. In nucleotides, the CDR3 is TGTGCCAGCACACTCTCCCGACAGAGCTACACCTTC. Residues: CASTLSRQSYTF.

The chain has TRBV11-2 and TRBJ2-5, with D possibly matching TRBD2 (6 bases). CDR3 length equals 14 residues. The germline V gene has CDR1 SGHAT and CDR2 FQNNGV. V lost 5 bases to trimming and J lost 1 base, with 11 bases between them. Written as DNA, the CDR3 is TGTGCCAGCAGCCCCGCGGGGTTCCAAGAGACCCAGTACTTC. It codes for CASSPAGFQETQYF.

This clone appeared once. V gene TRBV5-5 combines with J gene TRBJ2-7, with 7 nucleotides matching TRBD2. There are 14 residues in the CDR3. CDR1 and CDR2 (germline): SGHKS, YYEKEE (reference sequence). After removal of 6 bases from V and 2 bases from J, the junction contained 8 bases not matched to a gene. The DNA for the CDR3 is TGTGCCAGCACCATTGGGGGGGGAGCCTACGAGCAGTACTTC. It specifies CASTIGGGAYEQYF.

The chain uses TRBV3-1 (or the pseudogene TRBV3-2) and TRBJ1-2; 10 nucleotides agree with TRBD1. This CDR3 spans 16 amino acids. Trimming removed 4 bases from V and 4 bases from J; junction bases left unmatched: 9. The germline V gene has CDR1 LGHDT and CDR2 YNNKEL (reference sequence). As DNA, the CDR3 is TGTGCCAGCAGCCCCCACACGACAGGGGGCGGCTATGGCTACACCTTC. It yields the protein CASSPHTTGGGYGYTF.

The J gene is TRBJ2-5, the V gene TRBV24-1; D uncertain. The CDR3 has 14 amino acids. V lost 6 bases to trimming and J lost 2 bases, with 12 bases between them. The germline CDR1 and CDR2 sequences are KGHDR and SFDVKD. The CDR3 protein is CATSMPGIQETQYF. The CDR3 bases are TGTGCCACCAGTATGCCAGGTATACAAGAGACCCAGTACTTC.

The chain recombines TRBV28 with TRBJ2-1, with no clear D. This CDR3 is 15 amino acids long. Germline lookup yields CDR1 MDHEN and CDR2 SYDVKM. Trimming stripped 4 bases from V and 0 bases from J, with 10 bases between. Here the CDR3 DNA reads TGTGCCAGCAGTTCATACCAGGTCTCCTACAATGAGCAGTTCTTC. This encodes CASSSYQVSYNEQFF.

The V and J genes are TRBV7-2 and TRBJ1-3, with 11 bases identical to TRBD1. Germline assignment: CDR1 SGHTA and CDR2 FQGNSA. This CDR3 spans 16 amino acids. J was trimmed by 3 bases and V by 5 bases; bases with no gene match: 6. As DNA, the CDR3 is TGTGCCAGCAGCCATGGACAGGGGGCATTTGGAAACACCATATATTTT. It is translated as CASSHGQGAFGNTIYF.

The chain employs TRBV28 and TRBJ1-5; 9 bases match TRBD1. Per the germline V gene, CDR1 is MDHEN and CDR2 is SYDVKM. This CDR3 is built from 14 residues. Losses at the gene ends were 7 bases for V and 5 bases for J; bases not matched to a gene: 6. DNA for the CDR3: TGTGCCAGCATCGGGACAGGGCAGGATCAGCCCCAGCATTTT. As protein: CASIGTGQDQPQHF.

The chain carries TRBV11-2 and TRBJ2-1; 14 nucleotides align to TRBD2. With V trimmed by 4 bases and J by 0 bases, 2 bases remained unmatched. CDR3 size: 17 residues. Germline V CDR1 and CDR2: SGHAT, FQNNGV. In DNA, the CDR3 is TGTGCCAGCAGCTCGGGACTAGCGGGAGACTCCTACAATGAGCAGTTCTTC. Its translation: CASSSGLAGDSYNEQFF.

This rearrangement joins TRBV7-9 to TRBJ1-2, with TRBD1 matching 9 bases. V shed 2 bases and J 6 bases; nucleotides not matched to a gene: 10. The CDR3 extends over 16 amino acids. Germline CDR1 and CDR2: SEHNR and FQNEAQ (reference sequence). In DNA, the CDR3 is TGTGCCAGCAGCTTACCCGGGACAGGGAGGGTGGATGGCTACACCTTC. Its protein product is CASSLPGTGRVDGYTF.

The V and J genes are TRBV9 and TRBJ1-2; 10 bases map to TRBD1. The V segment lost 3 bases and the J segment 8 bases; nucleotides outside the gene matches: 10. CDR3 length equals 15 residues. The V gene's germline CDR1 is SGDLS and CDR2 YYNGEE. CDR3 sequence reads: CASSATLGTGDGYTF. CDR3 DNA: TGTGCCAGCAGCGCAACCCTCGGGACAGGGGACGGCTACACCTTC.

This clone appeared once. The chain has TRBV7-6 and TRBJ2-1, with 9 bases fitting TRBD2. Losses at the gene ends were 5 bases for V and 2 bases for J; bases not matched to a gene: 7. Germline CDR1 is SGHVS and CDR2 is FNYEAQ. The CDR3 contains 16 residues. Here the CDR3 reads CASSPLLAGAYNEQFF. The CDR3 nucleotides read TGTGCCAGCAGCCCCCTGTTAGCGGGGGCCTACAATGAGCAGTTCTTC.

This clone was recorded a few times. Written as DNA, the CDR3 is TGTGCCAGCAGTAACAGGGACAGTAACACTGAAGCTTTCTTT. Its protein is CASSNRDSNTEAFF. The chain is built from TRBV6-5 and TRBJ1-1; 7 nucleotides match TRBD1. The CDR3 is 14 residues long. Per the germline V gene, CDR1 is MNHEY and CDR2 is SVGAGI. V trimming: 5 bases; J trimming: 2 bases; junction bases outside the gene matches: 5.

The rearrangement uses TRBV9 and TRBJ2-2; 14 bases agree with TRBD2. The CDR3 is 19 amino acids. The germline V gene has CDR1 SGDLS and CDR2 YYNGEE. Germline trimming cut 3 bases from V and 0 bases from J; bases unmatched to any gene: 7. The CDR3 region is CASSDRGTSGSANTGELFF. The CDR3 coding sequence is TGTGCCAGCAGCGACCGGGGGACTAGCGGGAGCGCGAACACCGGGGAGCTGTTTTTT.